A single sample gave rise to the 14 T cell receptor beta chains below, sequenced in a study of response to subunit inactivated influenza vaccine. Via MiXCR, TCRdb re-called the RT-PCR reads, giving one row per CDR3 protein. The sample shows fewer than 750,000 distinct CDR3 sequences, less than 15% of them seen only once. The source material was PBMCs from blood, sampled 11 to 12 days after vaccination. The receptor set was obtained from a man in his fifties who received an inactivated influenza vaccine.

This chain uses TRBV4-3 with TRBJ2-2; TRBD2 aligns across 10 bases. In germline, CDR1 is LGHNA, CDR2 YSLEER. V gave up 5 bases and J gave up 5 bases; unmatched junction bases: 5. This CDR3 comprises 15 residues. The CDR3 loop reads CASSIAGGGTGELFF. CDR3 DNA sequence: TGCGCCAGCAGCATAGCGGGGGGAGGGACCGGGGAGCTGTTTTTT.

This clonotype was counted only a few times. The V gene is TRBV12-3 or TRBV12-4, the J gene TRBJ2-6; D is undetermined. Trimming left V 6 bases short and J 2 bases short, with 5 bases between. The CDR3 runs 13 residues. The CDR3 nucleotides are TGTGCCAGCAGATGGACTGGGGCCAACGTCCTGACTTTC. As protein: CASRWTGANVLTF.

This clonotype was seen only a few times. The V and J genes are TRBV7-2 and TRBJ2-7, with TRBD1 matching 9 bases. Germline-derived CDR1 and CDR2 are SGHTA and FQGNSA. J gave up 6 bases and V 5 bases, and 8 bases lay outside the gene matches. The CDR3 spans 14 residues. DNA of the CDR3: TGTGCCAGCAGCCTCGGGACAGGGTTACGCGAGCAGTACTTC. This sequence encodes CASSLGTGLREQYF.

There are a few counts of this clonotype. V and J are TRBV24-1 and TRBJ2-2; perhaps D is TRBD1 or TRBD2 (5 bases each). The CDR3 extends over 15 amino acids. The germline CDR1 and CDR2 sequences are KGHDR and SFDVKD. Trimming left V 3 bases short and J 10 bases short, with 17 bases between. The DNA of the CDR3 is TGTGCCACCAGTGATCCGCCGAGGGGTATCGAGGAGCTGTTTTTT. Amino acids: CATSDPPRGIEELFF.

V and J are TRBV7-2 and TRBJ1-5; 7 bases agree with TRBD1. CDR1 and CDR2 from the germline V gene are SGHTA and FQGNSA. Trimming removed 5 bases from V and 5 bases from J; junction bases left unmatched: 9. The CDR3 sequence is 15 residues long. CDR3 in DNA: TGTGCCAGCAGCAAACGACAGGGTGTTTATCAGCCCCAGCATTTT. Amino acid sequence: CASSKRQGVYQPQHF. Looking up the rest from reference TRBV7-2 and TRBJ1-5 gives the full variable domain: GAGVSQSPSNKVTEKGKDVELRCDPISGHTALYWYRQSLGQGLEFLIYFQGNSAPDKSGLPSDRFSAERTGGSVSTLTIQRTQQEDSAVYLCASSKRQGVYQPQHFGDGTRLSIL.

V usage is TRBV7-2 and J usage is TRBJ1-5, with D perhaps TRBD1 (5 bases). The length of the CDR3 is 15 residues. The germline gives CDR1 SGHTA, CDR2 FQGNSA. Trimming shortened V by 2 bases and J by 6 bases, and 14 bases separated the two germline ends. CDR3 bases: TGTGCCAGCAGCTTAATTGGCGGGGCGAGTCAGCCCCAGCATTTT. Its protein product is CASSLIGGASQPQHF.

This clonotype was recorded a few times. The CDR3 here is CAWSVWQGSTGELFF. The DNA for the CDR3 is TGTGCCTGGAGTGTTTGGCAGGGCTCCACCGGGGAGCTGTTTTTT. V and J are TRBV30 and TRBJ2-2; perhaps TRBD1 as D (5 bases). The V gene's germline CDR1 is GTSNPN and CDR2 SVGIG (reference sequence). This CDR3 has 15 amino acids. V lost 0 bases, J lost 4 bases, and 12 bases lay in between.

The rearrangement links TRBV10-2 to TRBJ2-1, with 13 bases matching TRBD2. Trimming at V came to 6 bases and at J to 6 bases, leaving 5 bases not matched to a gene. Looked up from germline, CDR1 is WSHSY and CDR2 is SAAADI. The CDR3 loop spans 15 amino acids. CDR3: CASRTSGGTRNEQFF. In DNA form, the CDR3 reads TGCGCCAGCAGGACTAGCGGGGGGACCCGCAATGAGCAGTTCTTC.

This clonotype was seen at least ten times. The chain uses TRBV12-3 or TRBV12-4 and TRBJ1-6, with 12 bases that match TRBD1. V was pared by 7 bases and J by 8 bases, with 9 bases of the junction left unmatched. This CDR3 comprises 16 residues. The CDR3, as DNA: TGTGCCAGCACACGGTCTGGGACAGGGGGCTATTCACCCCTCCACTTT. It codes for CASTRSGTGGYSPLHF.

V usage is TRBV5-1 and J usage is TRBJ2-7; TRBD1 aligns across 8 bases. Germline loops: CDR1 SGHRS, CDR2 YFSETQ. V was pared by 0 bases and J by 1 base, with 9 bases of the junction left unmatched. The CDR3 sequence is 17 residues long. The CDR3 loop reads CASSLASRGLPSYEQYF. CDR3 bases: TGCGCCAGCAGCTTGGCCAGCAGGGGGCTTCCGTCCTACGAGCAGTACTTC.

The V gene is TRBV7-2, the J gene TRBJ2-7; 7 nucleotides match TRBD2. After removal of 2 bases from V and 0 bases from J, the junction contained 7 bases not matched to a gene. The CDR3 runs to 16 residues. Per the germline V gene, CDR1 is SGHTA and CDR2 is FQGNSA. CDR3 nucleotides: TGTGCCAGCAGCTTAAACGGGGGGTGGAGCTCCTACGAGCAGTACTTC. This gives the protein CASSLNGGWSSYEQYF.

In its sample, this clonotype was seen many times. The genes are TRBV5-1 and TRBJ2-2; 9 positions match TRBD2. V lost 3 bases and J lost 2; bases outside the gene matches: 2. Germline CDR1 and CDR2: SGHRS and YFSETQ. The CDR3 contains 15 residues. The CDR3 DNA is TGCGCCAGCAGCTCGGGACTAGCAAACACCGGGGAGCTGTTTTTT. This codes for CASSSGLANTGELFF.

The rearrangement uses TRBV9 and TRBJ2-7; perhaps TRBD1 as D (6 bases). CDR3 length equals 13 residues. CDR1 SGDLS and CDR2 YYNGEE come from the germline V gene. V gave up 4 bases and J gave up 3 bases, with 11 bases separating them. The CDR3 DNA reads TGTGCCAGCAGCCGAGGGGGTGACTACGAGCAGTACTTC. This sequence encodes CASSRGGDYEQYF.

The rearrangement links TRBV7-9 to TRBJ2-3; D is uncertain. The CDR3 contains 12 residues. CDR1 and CDR2 from the germline V gene are SEHNR and FQNEAQ (reference sequence). Trimming removed 0 bases from V and 12 bases from J, with 10 bases in between. CDR3 sequence: CASSLAPIFQYF. CDR3 nucleotides: TGTGCCAGCAGCTTAGCGCCAATCTTCCAGTATTTT.